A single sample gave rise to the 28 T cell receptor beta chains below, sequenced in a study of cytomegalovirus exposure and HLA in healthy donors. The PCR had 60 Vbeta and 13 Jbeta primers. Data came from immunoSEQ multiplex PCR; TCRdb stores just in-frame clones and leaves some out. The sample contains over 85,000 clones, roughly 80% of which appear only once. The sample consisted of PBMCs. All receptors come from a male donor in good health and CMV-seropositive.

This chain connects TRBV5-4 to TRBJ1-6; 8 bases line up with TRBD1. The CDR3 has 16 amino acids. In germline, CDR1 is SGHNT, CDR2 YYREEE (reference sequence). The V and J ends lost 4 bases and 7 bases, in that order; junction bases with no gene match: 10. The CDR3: CASSPGGRGENSPLHF. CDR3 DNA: TGTGCCAGCAGCCCAGGGGGCAGGGGCGAAAATTCACCCCTCCACTTT.

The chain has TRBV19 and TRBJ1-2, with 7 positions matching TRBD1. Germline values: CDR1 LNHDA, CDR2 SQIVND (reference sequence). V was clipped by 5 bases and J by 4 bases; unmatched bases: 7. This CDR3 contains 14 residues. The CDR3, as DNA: TGTGCCAGTAGTCCTCGACAGGGCGGCTATGGCTACACCTTC. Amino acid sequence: CASSPRQGGYGYTF.

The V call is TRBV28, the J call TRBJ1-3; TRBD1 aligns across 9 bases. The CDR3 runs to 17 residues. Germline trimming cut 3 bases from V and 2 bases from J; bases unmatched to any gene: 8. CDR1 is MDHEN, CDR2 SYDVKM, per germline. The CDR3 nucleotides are TGTGCCAGCAGTTTGACTCCGGGGACAGGGACTGGAAACACCATATATTTT. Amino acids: CASSLTPGTGTGNTIYF.

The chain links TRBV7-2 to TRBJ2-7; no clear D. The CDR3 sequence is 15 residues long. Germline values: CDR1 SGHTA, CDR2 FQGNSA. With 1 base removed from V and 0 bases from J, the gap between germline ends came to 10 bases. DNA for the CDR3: TGTGCCAGCAGCTTAGGGGTCAGGTCCTCCTACGAGCAGTACTTC. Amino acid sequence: CASSLGVRSSYEQYF.

CDR3 region: CASSFRGGRGTDTQYF. The CDR3 DNA sequence: TGTGCCAGCAGCTTTAGAGGGGGCAGAGGCACAGATACGCAGTATTTT. The chain employs TRBV7-2 and TRBJ2-3; 7 bases match TRBD1. V gave up 3 bases and J gave up 1 base; unmatched junction bases: 7. The CDR3 has 16 amino acids. Germline loops: CDR1 SGHTA, CDR2 FQGNSA.

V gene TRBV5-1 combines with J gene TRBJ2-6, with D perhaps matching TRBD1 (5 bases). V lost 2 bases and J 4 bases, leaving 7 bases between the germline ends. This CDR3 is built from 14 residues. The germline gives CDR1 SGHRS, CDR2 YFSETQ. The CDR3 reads CASSLGAGANVLTF. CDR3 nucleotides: TGCGCCAGCAGCTTAGGGGCCGGGGCCAACGTCCTGACTTTC.

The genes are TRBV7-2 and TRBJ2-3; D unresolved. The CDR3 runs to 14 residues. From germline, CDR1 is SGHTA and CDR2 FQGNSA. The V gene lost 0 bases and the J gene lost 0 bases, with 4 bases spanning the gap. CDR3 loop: CASSLAQSTDTQYF. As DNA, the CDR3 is TGTGCCAGCAGCTTAGCACAGAGCACAGATACGCAGTATTTT.

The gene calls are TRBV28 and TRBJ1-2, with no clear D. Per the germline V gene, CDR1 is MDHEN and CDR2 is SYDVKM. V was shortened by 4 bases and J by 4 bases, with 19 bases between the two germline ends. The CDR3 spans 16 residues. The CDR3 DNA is TGTGCCAGCAGTTCCCCCACGGCGGGAATTCCCTATGGCTACACCTTC. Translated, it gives CASSSPTAGIPYGYTF.

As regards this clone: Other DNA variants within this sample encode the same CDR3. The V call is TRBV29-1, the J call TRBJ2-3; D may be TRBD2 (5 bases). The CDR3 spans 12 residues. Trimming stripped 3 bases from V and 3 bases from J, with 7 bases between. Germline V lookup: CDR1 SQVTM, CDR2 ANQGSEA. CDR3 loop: CSVEDSTDTQYF. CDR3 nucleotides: TGCAGCGTTGAGGACTCGACAGATACGCAGTATTTT.

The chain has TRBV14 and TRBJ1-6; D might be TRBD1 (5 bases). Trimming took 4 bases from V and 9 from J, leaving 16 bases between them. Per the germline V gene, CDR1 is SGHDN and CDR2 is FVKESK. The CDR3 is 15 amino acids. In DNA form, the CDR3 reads TGTGCCAGCAGCCTCTCGGGGACTGTAAGTTCACCCCTCCACTTT. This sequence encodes CASSLSGTVSSPLHF.

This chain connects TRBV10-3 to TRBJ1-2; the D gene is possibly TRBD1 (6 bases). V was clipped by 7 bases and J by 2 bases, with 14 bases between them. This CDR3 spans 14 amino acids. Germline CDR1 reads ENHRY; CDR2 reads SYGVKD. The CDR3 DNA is TGTGCCATCACGGACCTGGGACAAAACTATGGCTACACCTTC. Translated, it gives CAITDLGQNYGYTF.

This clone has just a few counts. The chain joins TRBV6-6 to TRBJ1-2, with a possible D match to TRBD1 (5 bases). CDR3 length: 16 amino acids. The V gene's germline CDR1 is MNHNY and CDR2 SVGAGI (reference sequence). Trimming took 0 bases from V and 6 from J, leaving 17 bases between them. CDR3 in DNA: TGTGCCAGCAGTTACTCGTCCTGGGGGGTCGAGGATGGCTACACCTTC. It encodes CASSYSSWGVEDGYTF.

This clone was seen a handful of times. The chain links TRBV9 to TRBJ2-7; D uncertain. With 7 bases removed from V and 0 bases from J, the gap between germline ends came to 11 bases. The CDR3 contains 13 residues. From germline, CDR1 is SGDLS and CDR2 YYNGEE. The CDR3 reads CASSPSTSYEQYF. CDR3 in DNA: TGTGCCAGCTCACCCAGTACCTCCTACGAGCAGTACTTC.

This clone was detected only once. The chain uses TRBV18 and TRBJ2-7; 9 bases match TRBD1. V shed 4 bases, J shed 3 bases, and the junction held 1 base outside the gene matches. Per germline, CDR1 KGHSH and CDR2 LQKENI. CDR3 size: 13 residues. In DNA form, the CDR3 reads TGTGCCAGCTCACTGGGACAGGGCTACGAGCAGTACTTC. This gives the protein CASSLGQGYEQYF.

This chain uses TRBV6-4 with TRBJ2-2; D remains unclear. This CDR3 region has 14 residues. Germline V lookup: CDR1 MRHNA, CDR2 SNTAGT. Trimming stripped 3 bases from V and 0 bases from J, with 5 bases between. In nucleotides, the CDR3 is TGTGCCAGCAGTGAACTTTCGAACACCGGGGAGCTGTTTTTT. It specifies CASSELSNTGELFF.

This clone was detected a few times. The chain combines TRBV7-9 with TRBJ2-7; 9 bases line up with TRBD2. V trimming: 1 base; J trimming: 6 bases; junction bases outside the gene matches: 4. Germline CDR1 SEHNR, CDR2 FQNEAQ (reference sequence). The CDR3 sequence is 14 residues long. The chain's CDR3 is CASSLVGGRGEQYF. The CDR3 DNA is TGTGCCAGCAGCTTAGTTGGCGGGAGGGGCGAGCAGTACTTC.

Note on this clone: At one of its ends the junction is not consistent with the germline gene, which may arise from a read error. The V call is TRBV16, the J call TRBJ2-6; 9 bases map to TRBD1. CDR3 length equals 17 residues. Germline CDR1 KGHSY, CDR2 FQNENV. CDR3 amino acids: CASSRPGTGYGANGLTF. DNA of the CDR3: TGTGCCAGCAGTCGTCCCGGGACAGGGTACGGGGCCAACGGCCTGACTTTC.

The CDR3 loop reads CASSLALRAANTGELFF. In DNA, the CDR3 is TGTGCCAGCAGCTTAGCTCTGCGGGCAGCGAACACCGGGGAGCTGTTTTTT. The chain has TRBV7-9 and TRBJ2-2, with TRBD2 as a possible D gene (5 bases). Trimming took off 0 bases at V and 0 bases at J, with 11 bases between the two ends. Looked up from germline, CDR1 is SEHNR and CDR2 is FQNEAQ (reference sequence). CDR3 size: 17 residues. The variable domain in full, with the rest retrieved from reference TRBV7-9 and TRBJ2-2, is DTGVSQNPRHKITKRGQNVTFRCDPISEHNRLYWYRQTLGQGPEFLTYFQNEAQLEKSRLLSDRFSAERPKGSFSTLEIQRTEQGDSAMYLCASSLALRAANTGELFFGEGSRLTVL.

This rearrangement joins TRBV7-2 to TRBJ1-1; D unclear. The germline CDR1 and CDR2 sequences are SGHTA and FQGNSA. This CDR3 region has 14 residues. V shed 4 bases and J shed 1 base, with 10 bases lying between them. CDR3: CASSSYHRNTEAFF. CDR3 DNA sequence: TGTGCCAGCAGCTCATATCACAGGAACACTGAAGCTTTCTTT. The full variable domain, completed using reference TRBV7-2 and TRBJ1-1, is GAGVSQSPSNKVTEKGKDVELRCDPISGHTALYWYRQSLGQGLEFLIYFQGNSAPDKSGLPSDRFSAERTGGSVSTLTIQRTQQEDSAVYLCASSSYHRNTEAFFGQGTRLTVV.

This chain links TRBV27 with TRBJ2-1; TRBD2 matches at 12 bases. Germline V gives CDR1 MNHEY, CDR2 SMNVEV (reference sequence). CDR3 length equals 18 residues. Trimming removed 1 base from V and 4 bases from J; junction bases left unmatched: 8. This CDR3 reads CASSLLGLAGFTYNEQFF. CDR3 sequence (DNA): TGTGCCAGCAGTTTATTGGGACTAGCGGGTTTTACTTACAATGAGCAGTTCTTC.

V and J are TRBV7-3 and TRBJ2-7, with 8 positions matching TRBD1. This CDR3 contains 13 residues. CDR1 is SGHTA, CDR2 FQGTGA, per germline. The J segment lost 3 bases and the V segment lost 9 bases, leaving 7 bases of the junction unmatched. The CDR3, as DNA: TGTGCCAGGGTAACAGGACAGGGCTACGAGCAGTACTTC. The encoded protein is CARVTGQGYEQYF.

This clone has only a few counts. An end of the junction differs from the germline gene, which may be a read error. CDR3 nucleotides: TGTGCTAGCAGCTTAGAGGTGGCGGGTGAGCAGTTCTTC. Amino acids: CASSLEVAGEQFF. This chain links TRBV7-7 with TRBJ2-1; the D gene is possibly TRBD2 (5 bases). Germline loops: CDR1 SSHAT, CDR2 FNYEAQ (reference sequence). The CDR3 runs 13 residues.

The CDR3 reads CASSPISVLSGNTIYF. Here the CDR3 DNA reads TGTGCCAGTAGTCCCATTTCGGTCCTCTCTGGAAACACCATATATTTT. The chain has TRBV19 and TRBJ1-3; no clear D gene. This CDR3 spans 16 amino acids. Germline V gene sequence: CDR1 LNHDA, CDR2 SQIVND (reference sequence). V lost 5 bases to trimming and J lost 0 bases, with 14 bases between them. Together with reference TRBV19 and TRBJ1-3, the CDR3 gives the full variable domain: DGGITQSPKYLFRKEGQNVTLSCEQNLNHDAMYWYRQDPGQGLRLIYYSQIVNDFQKGDIAEGYSVSREKKESFPLTVTSAQKNPTAFYLCASSPISVLSGNTIYFGEGSWLTVV.

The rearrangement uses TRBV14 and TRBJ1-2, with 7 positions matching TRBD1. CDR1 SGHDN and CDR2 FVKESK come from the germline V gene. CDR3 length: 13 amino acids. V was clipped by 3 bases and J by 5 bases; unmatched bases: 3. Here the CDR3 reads CASSQDRNYGYTF. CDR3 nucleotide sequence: TGTGCCAGCAGCCAGGACAGGAATTATGGCTACACCTTC.

CDR3 sequence: CASSQPEGLSYNEQFF. The CDR3 DNA is TGTGCCAGCAGCCAGCCCGAGGGCCTCTCCTACAATGAGCAGTTCTTC. The chain combines TRBV14 with TRBJ2-1; perhaps TRBD2 as D (5 bases). Between the trimmed V and J ends, which lost 3 bases and 0 bases, there was a span of 12 bases. The germline gives CDR1 SGHDN, CDR2 FVKESK. The CDR3 spans 16 residues.

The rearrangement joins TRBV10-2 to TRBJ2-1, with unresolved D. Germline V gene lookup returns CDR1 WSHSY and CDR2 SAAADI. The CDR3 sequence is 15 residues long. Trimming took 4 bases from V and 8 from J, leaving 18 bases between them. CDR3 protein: CASSVELHRSDEQFF. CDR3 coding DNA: TGCGCCAGCAGTGTCGAACTCCATCGGAGCGATGAGCAGTTCTTC.

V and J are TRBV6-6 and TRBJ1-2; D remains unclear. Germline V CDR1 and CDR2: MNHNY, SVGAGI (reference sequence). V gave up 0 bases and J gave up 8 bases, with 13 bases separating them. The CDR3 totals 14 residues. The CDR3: CASSYSGSRIGYTF. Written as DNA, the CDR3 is TGTGCCAGCAGTTACTCCGGGTCCCGTATCGGCTACACCTTC.

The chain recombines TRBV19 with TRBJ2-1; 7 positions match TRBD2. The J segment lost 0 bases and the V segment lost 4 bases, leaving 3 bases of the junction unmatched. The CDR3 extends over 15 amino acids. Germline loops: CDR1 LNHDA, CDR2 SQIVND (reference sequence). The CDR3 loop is CASSTRTSSYNEQFF. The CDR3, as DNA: TGTGCCAGTAGTACGAGGACTAGCTCCTACAATGAGCAGTTCTTC.